What follows are 10 T cell receptor beta chains derived from one specimen sequenced in a study of blood T cell repertoires in COVID-19. Generated by immunoSEQ multiplex PCR, the TCRdb table keeps only in-frame clones and is missing some. The sample shows about 200,000 clones, 86% of them seen only once. Sequences were obtained from PBMCs or T cells enriched from blood (not recorded which). The receptors originated from a man aged 40-50 years with acute COVID-19.

V and J are TRBV29-1 and TRBJ1-4; possible D gene TRBD1, 5 bases. Germline CDR1 and CDR2: SQVTM and ANQGSEA. The CDR3 has 12 residues. Trimming cost V 4 bases and J 4 bases, with 7 bases left between them. CDR3 sequence: CSVGQGNEKLFF. DNA for the CDR3: TGCAGCGTTGGCCAGGGTAATGAAAAACTGTTTTTT. The entire variable domain, with the rest obtained from reference TRBV29-1 and TRBJ1-4, is as follows: SAVISQKPSRDICQRGTSLTIQCQVDSQVTMMFWYRQQPGQSLTLIATANQGSEATYESGFVIDKFPISRPNLTFSTLTVSNMSPEDSSIYLCSVGQGNEKLFFGSGTQLSVL.

V is TRBV7-9 and J is TRBJ2-7; D perhaps matches TRBD1 (5 bases). Germline CDR1 SEHNR, CDR2 FQNEAQ (reference sequence). CDR3 length: 12 residues. The ends were cut back, 3 bases at V and 4 bases at J, with 7 bases in the middle. The CDR3 loop is CASSFRQYEQYF. The CDR3 DNA sequence: TGTGCCAGCAGCTTTCGACAGTACGAGCAGTACTTC.

This chain links TRBV15 with TRBJ2-5; D is undetermined. This CDR3 is 14 amino acids long. Germline-derived CDR1 and CDR2 are LNHNV and YYDKDF (reference sequence). With 1 base removed from V and 5 bases from J, the gap between germline ends came to 11 bases. The DNA for the CDR3 is TGTGCCACCAGCAGAGCAGGTGATTGGGAGACCCAGTACTTC. This translates into CATSRAGDWETQYF.

V and J are TRBV29-1 and TRBJ2-3; 7 bases match TRBD1. CDR3 length: 13 residues. V was pared by 4 bases and J by 3 bases, with 4 bases of the junction left unmatched. Looked up from germline, CDR1 is SQVTM and CDR2 is ANQGSEA. CDR3 sequence (DNA): TGCAGCGTTGGCCAGGGGGTAACAGATACGCAGTATTTT. This sequence encodes CSVGQGVTDTQYF.

V and J are TRBV7-8 and TRBJ1-1; 7 bases agree with TRBD1. V trimming: 4 bases; J trimming: 6 bases; junction bases outside the gene matches: 5. Germline V gives CDR1 SGHVS, CDR2 FQNEAQ. The CDR3 loop spans 13 amino acids. The CDR3 reads CASSSGGWSEAFF. The CDR3 nucleotides are TGTGCCAGCAGCTCAGGGGGATGGTCTGAAGCTTTCTTT.

The rearrangement joins TRBV3-1 (or the pseudogene TRBV3-2) to TRBJ1-3; D not certain. The length of the CDR3 is 15 residues. Germline V gene lookup returns CDR1 LGHDT and CDR2 YNNKEL (reference sequence). Trimming took off 1 base at V and 5 bases at J, with 12 bases between the two ends. Here the CDR3 DNA reads TGTGCCAGCAGCCAAGGGGCGATGATAAGAAACACCATATATTTT. This gives the protein CASSQGAMIRNTIYF.

The J gene is TRBJ1-5, the V gene TRBV30; TRBD1 is a possible D gene (6 bases). Germline assignment: CDR1 GTSNPN and CDR2 SVGIG (reference sequence). The length of the CDR3 is 13 residues. The V gene lost 2 bases and the J gene lost 5 bases, with 10 bases spanning the gap. CDR3 sequence: CAWSTQGDQPQHF. The CDR3 nucleotides are TGTGCCTGGAGTACACAGGGTGATCAGCCCCAGCATTTT.

The CDR3 bases are TGTGCCAGCAGCTTAGGGGGGGGTGCCCGGGAGCTGTTTTTT. Translation gives CASSLGGGARELFF. V usage is TRBV7-8 and J usage is TRBJ2-2; 7 bases map to TRBD2. V was pared by 1 base and J by 9 bases, with 5 bases of the junction left unmatched. Germline V gene sequence: CDR1 SGHVS, CDR2 FQNEAQ. The CDR3 spans 14 residues. Full variable domain (remainder filled in from reference TRBV7-8 and TRBJ2-2): GAGVSQSPRYKVAKRGQDVALRCDPISGHVSLFWYQQALGQGPEFLTYFQNEAQLDKSGLPSDRFFAERPEGSVSTLKIQRTQQEDSAVYLCASSLGGGARELFFGEGSRLTVL.

V gene TRBV27 combines with J gene TRBJ2-3; 8 nucleotides line up with TRBD2. The CDR3 runs 16 residues. CDR1 and CDR2 (germline): MNHEY, SMNVEV (reference sequence). The J segment lost 7 bases and the V segment lost 5 bases, leaving 14 bases of the junction unmatched. The CDR3 spells CASSPGGAGVWNTQYF. The CDR3 coding sequence is TGTGCCAGCAGTCCCGGCGGAGCGGGAGTATGGAATACGCAGTATTTT.

The genes are TRBV28 and TRBJ1-5; D not resolved. V was pared by 4 bases and J by 11 bases, with 9 bases between. This CDR3 spans 11 amino acids. Germline values: CDR1 MDHEN, CDR2 SYDVKM. The CDR3 sequence is CASSSRGAQHF. DNA of the CDR3: TGTGCCAGCAGTTCCCGGGGAGCCCAGCATTTT.